A single sample gave rise to the 24 T cell receptor beta chains below, sequenced in a study of T cells in Graves' hyperthyroidism and ophthalmopathy. RNA transcripts gave rise to amplified TCR beta CDR3 regions. An initial round of RT-PCR targeting the TCR CDR3 relied on the HTBI primer set. TCRdb analysed the multiplex PCR reads with MiXCR anew, one entry per CDR3 protein. The data show about 200,000 distinct CDR3 sequences, about a sixth seen once. Sequenced material: blood. The receptor source for this set is a woman aged 45-59 years with Graves' hyperthyroidism.

Only one count was recorded for this clonotype. Given a much more abundant clone one base away, this may be a read error. This sequence joins TRBV20-1 and TRBJ1-5, with a possible D match to TRBD1 (6 bases). Germline CDR1 reads DFQATT; CDR2 reads SNEGSKA (reference sequence). The V and J ends lost 4 bases and 0 bases respectively, with 13 bases between them. This CDR3 has 15 residues. CDR3 sequence: CSANLTGHSNQPQHF. The CDR3 nucleotides are TGCAGTGCTAACCTGACAGGACATAGCAATCAGCCCCAGCATTTT.

This clonotype was seen at least ten times. The chain is built from TRBV7-3 and TRBJ2-3; D remains unclear. With 2 bases removed from V and 4 bases from J, the gap between germline ends came to 10 bases. The length of the CDR3 is 14 residues. Germline CDR1 SGHTA, CDR2 FQGTGA. This CDR3 is CASSLLDVSDTQYF. CDR3 bases: TGTGCCAGCAGCTTATTGGACGTTTCAGATACGCAGTATTTT. Using reference TRBV7-3 and TRBJ2-3 for the parts outside the CDR3, the full variable domain is GAGVSQTPSNKVTEKGKYVELRCDPISGHTALYWYRQSLGQGPEFLIYFQGTGAADDSGLPNDRFFAVRPEGSVSTLKIQRTERGDSAVYLCASSLLDVSDTQYFGPGTRLTVL.

This clonotype was seen more than once but under ten times. The V call is TRBV7-3, the J call TRBJ2-5; 8 positions match TRBD2. This CDR3 is built from 16 residues. Germline loops: CDR1 SGHTA, CDR2 FQGTGA. The ends lost 6 bases at V and 1 base at J; junction bases unmatched: 10. CDR3 in DNA: TGTGCCAGCAGTTCCCTTCACGCGGGAGGCCAAGAGACCCAGTACTTC. This sequence encodes CASSSLHAGGQETQYF.

This clonotype was counted at least ten times. The chain links TRBV20-1 to TRBJ2-2; D not certain. CDR3 length: 12 residues. Germline CDR1 reads DFQATT; CDR2 reads SNEGSKA (reference sequence). V lost 0 bases and J lost 4, with 3 bases in between. CDR3 coding DNA: TGCAGTGCTAGAGATTTCACCGGGGAGCTGTTTTTT. As protein: CSARDFTGELFF.

This clonotype was counted ten times or more. V is TRBV20-1 and J is TRBJ2-7; 7 bases are shared with TRBD1. This CDR3 contains 12 residues. The ends lost 5 bases at V and 5 bases at J; junction bases unmatched: 6. Germline V gene sequence: CDR1 DFQATT, CDR2 SNEGSKA (reference sequence). The CDR3 spells CSAQGDLHEQYF. The CDR3 nucleotides read TGCAGTGCTCAGGGGGACCTCCACGAGCAGTACTTC.

There are a few counts of this clonotype. The V gene is TRBV7-9, the J gene TRBJ1-6; TRBD1 aligns across 8 bases. J gave up 9 bases and V 4 bases, and 5 bases lay outside the gene matches. Germline V gives CDR1 SEHNR, CDR2 FQNEAQ (reference sequence). The length of the CDR3 is 14 residues. CDR3 region: CASSSGTGFSPLHF. The CDR3 DNA is TGTGCCAGCAGCTCCGGGACAGGCTTTTCACCCCTCCACTTT.

This clonotype was detected a few times. The chain has TRBV30 and TRBJ2-2, with D possibly TRBD1 on 5 matching bases. The V gene's germline CDR1 is GTSNPN and CDR2 SVGIG (reference sequence). This CDR3 has 15 residues. The V and J ends lost 4 bases and 4 bases respectively, with 16 bases between them. As DNA, the CDR3 is TGTGCCTGGATGTCTACAGGTCCGGGCACCGGGGAGCTGTTTTTT. It encodes CAWMSTGPGTGELFF. Drawing the rest from reference TRBV30 and TRBJ2-2, the complete variable domain is SQTIHQWPATLVQPVGSPLSLECTVEGTSNPNLYWYRQAAGRGLQLLFYSVGIGQISSEVPQNLSASRPQDRQFILSSKKLLLSDSGFYLCAWMSTGPGTGELFFGEGSRLTVL.

The V call is TRBV4-1, the J call TRBJ1-2; 8 bases line up with TRBD1. The CDR3 is 18 amino acids. The V gene's germline CDR1 is MGHRA and CDR2 YSYEKL. V shed 0 bases and J 3 bases; nucleotides not matched to a gene: 12. The CDR3 nucleotides read TGCGCCAGCAGCCAAGATGGCAGGGGGCGTCGCATAGACTATGGCTACACCTTC. This sequence encodes CASSQDGRGRRIDYGYTF.

This clonotype occurred many times. The gene calls are TRBV30 and TRBJ1-1; D remains ambiguous. Between the trimmed V and J ends, which lost 4 bases and 3 bases, there was a span of 9 bases. CDR1 is GTSNPN, CDR2 SVGIG, per germline (reference sequence). This CDR3 has 12 residues. This chain's CDR3 is CAWKLSDTEAFF. The CDR3, as DNA: TGTGCCTGGAAGTTATCAGACACTGAAGCTTTCTTT.

V and J are TRBV4-1 and TRBJ2-2; no definite D call. There are 17 residues in the CDR3. Germline CDR1 and CDR2: MGHRA and YSYEKL. The V gene lost 4 bases and the J gene lost 5 bases, with 20 bases spanning the gap. The CDR3 region has the DNA TGCGCCAGCAGCCGAGGATGGGGAACTGCTAAAACCGGGGAGCTGTTTTTT. Protein product: CASSRGWGTAKTGELFF.

The chain carries TRBV30 and TRBJ2-5; D tentatively fits TRBD1 or TRBD2 (5 bases each). Germline V gene data show CDR1 as GTSNPN and CDR2 as SVGIG (reference sequence). CDR3 length: 14 residues. Trimming stripped 1 base from V and 5 bases from J, with 14 bases between. The CDR3 region has the DNA TGTGCCTGGAGTGCCGGGACCGGCGGGGAGACCCAGTACTTC. Translation gives CAWSAGTGGETQYF.

Many counts were recorded for this clonotype. The chain couples TRBV20-1 to TRBJ1-1; weak D call: TRBD1 (5 bases). This CDR3 is built from 13 residues. With 1 base removed from V and 4 bases from J, the gap between germline ends came to 10 bases. Germline CDR1 and CDR2: DFQATT and SNEGSKA (reference sequence). CDR3 amino acids: CSARVAGGTEAFF. As DNA, the CDR3 is TGCAGTGCTAGAGTGGCGGGGGGCACTGAAGCTTTCTTT.

Worth noting for this clonotype: A much more abundant neighbour one base away suggests this may be a read error. This sequence joins TRBV28 and TRBJ1-2; TRBD1 is a possible D gene (6 bases). The CDR3 covers 14 residues. From germline, CDR1 is MDHEN and CDR2 SYDVKM. CDR3 region: CASSPSGDTYGHTF. CDR3 sequence (DNA): TGTGCCAGCAGTCCCTCAGGGGACACCTATGGCCACACCTTC.

There are many counts of this clonotype. This rearrangement joins TRBV3-1 to TRBJ1-2, with D perhaps TRBD1 (5 bases). This CDR3 has 16 amino acids. Trimming shortened V by 3 bases and J by 4 bases, and 18 bases separated the two germline ends. The germline V gene has CDR1 LGHDT and CDR2 YNNKEL (reference sequence). This CDR3 is CASSQEVRDPFYGYTF. As DNA, the CDR3 is TGTGCCAGCAGCCAGGAAGTGCGGGACCCCTTCTATGGCTACACCTTC.

This clonotype was seen a few times. V usage is TRBV30 and J usage is TRBJ1-2, with a possible D match to TRBD1 (5 bases). The ends were cut back, 1 base at V and 7 bases at J, with 19 bases in the middle. There are 15 residues in the CDR3. The germline V gene encodes CDR1 GTSNPN and CDR2 SVGIG (reference sequence). CDR3 bases: TGTGCCTGGAGTGAGTTTGGGCCGGCGAGGGGTGGCTACACCTTC. Its translation is CAWSEFGPARGGYTF.

This clonotype was observed many times. This CDR3 reads CASSMGGSGDYEQYF. CDR3 bases: TGTGCCAGCAGCATGGGGGGGTCAGGTGACTACGAGCAGTACTTC. This chain connects TRBV11-2 to TRBJ2-7; 7 nucleotides agree with TRBD2. V lost 5 bases and J lost 3; bases outside the gene matches: 10. The germline V gene has CDR1 SGHAT and CDR2 FQNNGV. The CDR3 has 15 amino acids.

In its sample, this clonotype was seen many times. The chain couples TRBV5-1 to TRBJ2-2, with 11 bases lining up with TRBD2. This CDR3 spans 18 amino acids. V trimming: 0 bases; J trimming: 7 bases; junction bases outside the gene matches: 11. Germline V lookup: CDR1 SGHRS, CDR2 YFSETQ. CDR3 nucleotide sequence: TGCGCCAGCAGCTTGGCCGCGAAACTAGCGGGAGTAGGCGGGGAGCTGTTTTTT. Translation: CASSLAAKLAGVGGELFF.

The chain carries TRBV3-1 and TRBJ1-3; D possibly corresponds to TRBD1 (5 bases). The CDR3 extends over 15 amino acids. Deletions cut 5 bases from V and 7 bases from J, with 18 bases between. The V gene's germline CDR1 is LGHDT and CDR2 YNNKEL (reference sequence). The CDR3 bases are TGTGCCAGCAGCGTCCGGGGGGGATACAGCAACACCATATATTTT. Translation gives CASSVRGGYSNTIYF.

In its sample, this clonotype was seen a few times. This sequence joins TRBV11-3 and TRBJ2-7; 10 nucleotides line up with TRBD2. The germline V gene has CDR1 SGHNT and CDR2 YENEEA. The CDR3 covers 14 residues. The ends lost 2 bases at V and 3 bases at J; junction bases unmatched: 1. CDR3 sequence: CASSLPSGSYEQYF. CDR3 sequence (DNA): TGTGCCAGCAGCTTACCTAGCGGGAGCTACGAGCAGTACTTC.

This clonotype was seen at least ten times. This chain uses TRBV28 with TRBJ2-7; the D gene is possibly TRBD2 (5 bases). V was shortened by 10 bases and J by 3 bases, with 10 bases between the two germline ends. Germline lookup yields CDR1 MDHEN and CDR2 SYDVKM. CDR3 size: 11 residues. The CDR3 sequence: CATADYYEQYF. The CDR3 DNA sequence: TGTGCCACCGCTGACTACTACGAGCAGTACTTC. The full variable domain, with the rest looked up from reference TRBV28 and TRBJ2-7, is DVKVTQSSRYLVKRTGEKVFLECVQDMDHENMFWYRQDPGLGLRLIYFSYDVKMKEKGDIPEGYSVSREKKERFSLILESASTNQTSMYLCATADYYEQYFGPGTRLTVT.

The chain carries TRBV7-9 and TRBJ2-5; D gene ambiguous. CDR1 is SEHNR, CDR2 FQNEAQ, per germline (reference sequence). The V gene lost 5 bases and the J gene lost 7 bases, with 20 bases spanning the gap. The CDR3 totals 15 residues. CDR3 bases: TGTGCCAGCAGCCCCCGACGGGCTGGTCTAGGGACCCAGTACTTC. Protein: CASSPRRAGLGTQYF.

This clonotype was detected a few times. V usage is TRBV29-1 and J usage is TRBJ1-3, with 10 bases lining up with TRBD1. V lost 8 bases and J lost 6; bases outside the gene matches: 10. The V gene's germline CDR1 is SQVTM and CDR2 ANQGSEA. The CDR3 is 14 amino acids. The CDR3 DNA reads TGCAGCACAAAAGACAGGGGGCCAGAAAACACCATATATTTT. Amino acid sequence: CSTKDRGPENTIYF.

This clonotype showed up just a few times. The chain carries TRBV4-1 and TRBJ2-2; 16 bases align to TRBD2. Germline CDR1 and CDR2: MGHRA and YSYEKL. V lost 2 bases, J lost 1 base, and 4 bases stayed unmatched. This CDR3 contains 19 residues. CDR3 nucleotides: TGCGCCAGCAGCCAACCGGGACTAGCGGGAGGGAGGAACACCGGGGAGCTGTTTTTT. Its translation is CASSQPGLAGGRNTGELFF.

This clonotype was observed at least ten times. The chain joins TRBV7-2 to TRBJ1-5; tentatively, D is TRBD1 (6 bases). This CDR3 is built from 15 residues. V was cut by 2 bases and J by 7 bases, with 15 bases left in between. CDR1 SGHTA and CDR2 FQGNSA come from the germline V gene. DNA of the CDR3: TGTGCCAGCAGCTTACAGGGGTTGGGATACCAGCCCCAGCATTTT. Translating it yields CASSLQGLGYQPQHF.